Shown below are 8 T cell receptor beta chains from a single sample sequenced in a study of shared clonotypes between healthy human individuals. Measured with immunoSEQ multiplex PCR; TCRdb has only the in-frame clones, and not every one. The sample records approximately 92,000 clones, 68% being singletons. Sequences were obtained from memory CD8+ T cells sorted from blood. The subset: CD45RO+ cells pooled with CCR7-negative TemRA cells. These receptors were collected from a man aged 25 to 45 in good health.

The rearrangement links TRBV29-1 to TRBJ2-5; weak D call: TRBD2 (5 bases). Per the germline V gene, CDR1 is SQVTM and CDR2 is ANQGSEA. V was clipped by 3 bases and J by 5 bases, with 16 bases between them. The CDR3 runs to 14 residues. DNA for the CDR3: TGCAGCGTTGAGGTGGCGGGCATATTGGAGACCCAGTACTTC. Amino acid sequence: CSVEVAGILETQYF.

The J gene is TRBJ2-7, the V gene TRBV5-4, with D perhaps being TRBD1 or TRBD2 (8 bases each). The CDR3 spans 13 residues. Between the trimmed V and J ends, which lost 4 bases and 8 bases, there was a span of 16 bases. Germline V CDR1 and CDR2: SGHNT, YYREEE (reference sequence). The CDR3 DNA sequence: TGTGCCAGCAGCCAGGGGGCGGGAGGCCAGCAGTACTTC. It codes for CASSQGAGGQQYF.

The chain uses TRBV5-6 and TRBJ1-2; weak D call: TRBD1 (6 bases). Germline V gene data show CDR1 as SGHDT and CDR2 as YYEEEE. The CDR3 is 16 residues long. V was clipped by 5 bases and J by 6 bases, with 23 bases between them. This chain's CDR3 is CASREWGAPRSDGYTF. The CDR3 bases are TGTGCCAGCAGGGAATGGGGGGCGCCTCGGTCCGATGGCTACACCTTC.

The gene calls are TRBV5-5 and TRBJ2-2, with 11 bases identical to TRBD1. The V gene's germline CDR1 is SGHKS and CDR2 YYEKEE (reference sequence). There are 18 residues in the CDR3. The V gene end was trimmed by 3 bases and the J gene end by 4 bases; junction bases not matched to a gene: 11. CDR3 residues: CASSSGQGASVSTGELFF. The CDR3 nucleotides read TGTGCCAGCAGCTCCGGACAGGGGGCGAGCGTGAGCACCGGGGAGCTGTTTTTT.

The V and J genes are TRBV18 and TRBJ2-6, with D tentatively TRBD1 (6 bases). This CDR3 region has 16 residues. V was trimmed by 5 bases and J by 2 bases, leaving 13 bases between them. Germline V gives CDR1 KGHSH, CDR2 LQKENI. The chain's CDR3 is CASSALRGAGANVLTF. The CDR3 nucleotides read TGTGCCAGCTCAGCACTCAGGGGTGCTGGGGCCAACGTCCTGACTTTC.

The V call is TRBV5-3, the J call TRBJ2-5; TRBD1 aligns across 9 bases. TRBV5-3 is identified as an open reading frame with a role that is uncertain. The V gene end was trimmed by 0 bases and the J gene end by 3 bases; junction bases not matched to a gene: 18. This CDR3 is 20 amino acids long. The CDR3 nucleotides are TGTGCCAGAAGCTTGGGCATTCGAGGCTTGAGGGACAGGGCTGAAGAGACCCAGTACTTC. This encodes CARSLGIRGLRDRAEETQYF.

This rearrangement joins TRBV11-2 to TRBJ2-1; no clear D gene. V was shortened by 4 bases and J by 10 bases, with 17 bases between the two germline ends. Per the germline V gene, CDR1 is SGHAT and CDR2 is FQNNGV. This CDR3 contains 14 residues. Written as DNA, the CDR3 is TGTGCCAGCAGCTCAGTGGGCAACAAAAAGGAGCAGTTCTTC. Its translation is CASSSVGNKKEQFF. The complete variable domain, with remaining parts taken from reference TRBV11-2 and TRBJ2-1, reads EAGVAQSPRYKIIEKRQSVAFWCNPISGHATLYWYQQILGQGPKLLIQFQNNGVVDDSQLPKDRFSAERLKGVDSTLKIQPAKLEDSAVYLCASSSVGNKKEQFFGPGTRLTVL.

This sequence joins TRBV4-1 and TRBJ2-5; D unresolved. The V and J ends lost 1 base and 7 bases respectively, with 7 bases between them. Germline V gene sequence: CDR1 MGHRA, CDR2 YSYEKL. The CDR3 covers 12 residues. The DNA for the CDR3 is TGCGCCAGCAGCCAAGCAGGCGGGACCCAGTACTTC. It encodes CASSQAGGTQYF.